These 4 T cell receptor beta chains share one sample of origin, sequenced in a study of shared clonotypes between healthy human individuals. The method was immunoSEQ multiplex PCR; TCRdb's version includes in-frame clones alone and lacks a portion of them. The sample shows hundreds of thousands of clones, 80% to 95% of them seen only once. Positively selected for CCR7, the CD45RO-negative cells used as naive CD8 cells excluded terminally differentiated effector memory CD45RA+ cells. The sample consisted of naive CD8+ T cells sorted from blood. Every receptor here comes from a man aged 25 to 40 in good health.

The V and J genes are TRBV27 and TRBJ2-5, with TRBD1 matching over 8 bases. The CDR3 totals 15 residues. Per germline, CDR1 MNHEY and CDR2 SMNVEV (reference sequence). J was trimmed by 2 bases and V by 2 bases; bases with no gene match: 4. DNA for the CDR3: TGTGCCAGCAGTTTAAGGGGGGACAGGCAAGAGACCCAGTACTTC. This translates into CASSLRGDRQETQYF.

On this clone itself: A much larger clone differs from this one at a single base, so this may be a read error. V and J are TRBV7-6 and TRBJ1-2; D call uncertain. With 1 base removed from V and 4 bases from J, the gap between germline ends came to 7 bases. This CDR3 comprises 13 residues. Germline loops: CDR1 SGHVS, CDR2 FNYEAQ. CDR3 loop: CASSLGGAYGYTF. The CDR3 DNA follows: TGTGCCAGCAGCTTAGGGGGAGCCTATGGCTACACCTTC.

The V call is TRBV6-1, the J call TRBJ2-5; D may be TRBD2 (5 bases). The CDR3 totals 17 residues. CDR1 is MNHNS, CDR2 SASEGT, per germline. Trimming stripped 3 bases from V and 2 bases from J, with 19 bases between. The CDR3 reads CASSERRQTVGQETQYF. CDR3 bases: TGTGCCAGCAGTGAGAGGAGGCAAACAGTCGGTCAAGAGACCCAGTACTTC.

This clone came up once. This chain joins TRBV7-9 and TRBJ1-3; D gene ambiguous. V was shortened by 3 bases and J by 1 base, with 16 bases between the two germline ends. The germline CDR1 and CDR2 sequences are SEHNR and FQNEAQ (reference sequence). This CDR3 spans 17 amino acids. As DNA, the CDR3 is TGTGCCAGCAGCTTTTTCTCATCGAGAGATTCTGGAAACACCATATATTTT. Encoded protein: CASSFFSSRDSGNTIYF. The full variable domain, with the rest looked up from reference TRBV7-9 and TRBJ1-3, is DTGVSQNPRHKITKRGQNVTFRCDPISEHNRLYWYRQTLGQGPEFLTYFQNEAQLEKSRLLSDRFSAERPKGSFSTLEIQRTEQGDSAMYLCASSFFSSRDSGNTIYFGEGSWLTVV.